This T cell receptor (beta chain) appears in the sequencing data of a study of CD8 T cells in Susac syndrome. Random hexamers were used to reverse transcribe the RNA input (roughly 0.5 to 1 ug). TCRdb re-called the immunoSEQ multiplex PCR reads with MiXCR, one entry per CDR3 protein. This repertoire shows some 300,000 distinct CDR3 sequences, 70% to 90% found once; its top ten account for 0.11%. Germline lookup yields CDR1 DFQATT and CDR2 SNEGSKA (reference sequence). V lost 5 bases, J lost 8 bases, and 15 bases stayed unmatched. The CDR3 is 17 residues long. The receptor comes from a human donor with multiple sclerosis. The sequencing sample was made of CD8+ T cells from PBMCs. The chain carries TRBV20-1 and TRBJ2-1; the match to TRBD2 covers 13 bases. CDR3 sequence: CSARRAGLAGAGDEQFF. The CDR3 coding sequence is TGCAGTGCTCGCCGAGCCGGACTAGCGGGAGCTGGGGATGAGCAGTTCTTC.